This T cell receptor (beta chain) was sequenced in a study of T cell responses to AZD1222 COVID-19 vaccine (dated by TCRdb to the early 2020s). At the level of the whole study: AZD1222 recipients with second doses at about 4 weeks or about 12 weeks were pooled, because spike-specific TCR depth and breadth did not differ between schedules. Trial participants were enrolled into age subgroups of 18-55, 56-69 and 70-plus years, which contained approximately 150, 30 and 60 TCR-sequenced participants, respectively. A total of approximately 230 trial participants underwent TCR sequencing, of whom 207 received two doses of AZD1222 and around 25 received two doses of the MenACWY control vaccine. The study at large found these results: Most participants were white British and females outnumbered males, and the authors suggested that clonal diversity may have been underestimated. Reportedly, close to half of the unique spike-specific TCRs recognized epitopes lying outside the regions that are mutated in the B.1.351 and B.1.1.7 variants. Conclusions about previously exposed vaccinees are limited because only six or seven AZD1222 recipients were SARS-CoV-2 seropositive at baseline. The 56-69-year group was small, and its depth increase did not reach significance, likely because of low power. No day 14 peak-response samples were available, so repertoires were characterized only after the peak T cell response. Vaccine-associated CD4 TCRs spanned the whole spike protein, with dominant responses in regions 160-218 and 743-854. After two AZD1222 doses, both the breadth and the depth of spike-specific TCRs were significantly higher than at day 0 and than in MenACWY recipients.

The sample's time point label is to be understood as: baseline before first vaccination. Vaccinee samples came from UK trials COV001 and COV002, including a single-blind randomized controlled phase 2/3 trial of AZD1222 (ChAdOx1 nCoV-19) in healthy adults. Trial participant PBMC samples were collected at day 0 and day 28 after the second dose for TCRbeta chain sequencing. There are 14 amino acids in the CDR3, from cysteine to phenylalanine inclusive. Here the CDR3 DNA is all that survives: 42 bases in frame from base 1. The germline V gene gives CDR1 as SQVTM and CDR2 as ANQGSEA. V and J are trimmed by 7 bases and 9 bases, and the gene matches miss 9 bases of the junction. The CDR3 regions of human TCRbeta chains were analyzed by immunosequencing. On the study's bioinformatics: Repertoire TCRs were matched against a reference library of SARS-CoV-2-specific TCRs generated with the MIRA antigen-specificity platform. Breadth meant the fraction of unique TCRs that were SARS-CoV-2-associated, whereas depth meant the fraction of total T cells that were SARS-CoV-2-associated. Using the MIRA data, each spike-specific TCR was mapped to the spike region that the TCR reacts to and placed in a CD4 or CD8 class. Log10-transformed breadth and depth values were compared by one-way ANOVA with Sidak's multiple comparisons tests. TCRdb stores this immuneACCESS table with in-frame sequences only. Part of the clones is absent; in the studies checked, under half of the shortfall reflects unresolved V genes, and no reason is known for the rest. That table supplies the V and J calls and clone size; D and trimming were determined from the DNA. The sample profile shows approximately 150,000 clones; 89% of them were found once. In total, the top ten clones hold under 3.5% of the sample.

As to this clone: What this receptor recognizes is not known. The record has no base qualities; no much larger clone is one base away.

This sequence uses TRBV29-1 and TRBJ2-1; 13 middle bases align to TRBD2. Here the sequenced sample was peripheral blood, taken on day 0 of AZD1222 vaccination. The TCR was taken from an adult in good health. The nucleotide sequence is TGCAGCGCAGGACTAGCGGGAGTGATTAGTGAGCAGTTCTTC. Translated, it reads CSAGLAGVISEQFF.